This is a list of T cell receptor beta chains from one sample in a study of identical twins. TCRdb processed the 5' RACE reads anew with MiXCR; each CDR3 protein has one entry. The repertoire holds around 240,000 distinct CDR3 sequences, with roughly 7% as singletons. The sample was also linked to a second study, of yellow fever vaccine responses in identical twins.

The source material was memory (CD45RO+) T cells sorted from blood. The receptors shown here come from a woman aged 18 to 35 in good health. Both conserved end residues are part of each CDR3. Fields, in order: J gene, V gene, D gene, clone size, CDR3 DNA, CDR3 protein. A D gene is named only where the DNA matches it firmly. The size field is filled for only some rows; it gives once, few, many or a size class.

j_call: TRBJ2-5; v_call: TRBV6-5; d_call: -; clone_size: few; cdr3_nt: TGTGCCAGCAGGGCAGTGGGAGAGACCCAGTACTTC; cdr3_aa: CASRAVGETQYF
j_call: TRBJ2-1; v_call: TRBV7-2; d_call: TRBD2; clone_size: few; cdr3_nt: TGTGCCAGCAGCTTCCCCGTTCAGGGACTAGCTGGGCCCCTGAGCTCCTACAATGAGCAGTTCTTC; cdr3_aa: CASSFPVQGLAGPLSSYNEQFF
j_call: TRBJ2-3; v_call: TRBV18; d_call: -; clone_size: many; cdr3_nt: TGTGCCAGCTCAACTCGGGACCTCACAGATACGCAGTATTTT; cdr3_aa: CASSTRDLTDTQYF
j_call: TRBJ2-3; v_call: TRBV12-3/TRBV12-4; d_call: -; clone_size: many; cdr3_nt: TGTGCCAGCAGTTTCGGCGGGGCAGATACGCAGTATTTT; cdr3_aa: CASSFGGADTQYF
j_call: TRBJ2-1; v_call: TRBV5-4; d_call: TRBD1; clone_size: many; cdr3_nt: TGTGCCAGCAGCCTATACAGGGGAGATGAGCAGTTCTTC; cdr3_aa: CASSLYRGDEQFF
j_call: TRBJ1-6; v_call: TRBV6-1; d_call: -; clone_size: few; cdr3_nt: TGTGCCAGCATAAAGAAACCGGGACAAAGCTCCTATAATTCACCCCTCCACTTT; cdr3_aa: CASIKKPGQSSYNSPLHF
j_call: TRBJ2-5; v_call: TRBV20-1; d_call: -; clone_size: many; cdr3_nt: TGCAGTGCTAGAGATGAGGGGGAGACCCAGTACTTC; cdr3_aa: CSARDEGETQYF
j_call: TRBJ1-6; v_call: TRBV3-1; d_call: TRBD1; clone_size: few; cdr3_nt: TGTGCCAGCAGCTATCAGGACAGGGGCAATTCACCCCTCCACTTT; cdr3_aa: CASSYQDRGNSPLHF
j_call: TRBJ2-3; v_call: TRBV25-1; d_call: -; clone_size: few; cdr3_nt: TGTGCCAGCAGTGAACGGTTTCAGGGGAGCGCAGATACGCAGTATTTT; cdr3_aa: CASSERFQGSADTQYF
j_call: TRBJ2-3; v_call: TRBV29-1; d_call: -; clone_size: many; cdr3_nt: TGCAGCGTTGAAGAAGGGTTTACAGATACGCAGTATTTT; cdr3_aa: CSVEEGFTDTQYF
j_call: TRBJ2-3; v_call: TRBV7-9; d_call: -; clone_size: -; cdr3_nt: TGTGCCAGCAGCTTCAGTGGGCCCGCAGATACGCAGTATTTT; cdr3_aa: CASSFSGPADTQYF
j_call: TRBJ2-1; v_call: TRBV27; d_call: TRBD2; clone_size: many; cdr3_nt: TGTGCCAGCAGTTTAAGGCTAGCGGGGGAGCAGTTCTTC; cdr3_aa: CASSLRLAGEQFF
j_call: TRBJ2-5; v_call: TRBV28; d_call: -; clone_size: few; cdr3_nt: TGTGCCAGCAGTGTTCCGGGACAAGAGACCCAGTACTTC; cdr3_aa: CASSVPGQETQYF
j_call: TRBJ2-5; v_call: TRBV20-1; d_call: -; clone_size: few; cdr3_nt: TGCAGTGCTGCCCCGGGGTCTCACTGGAAGACCCAGTACTTC; cdr3_aa: CSAAPGSHWKTQYF
j_call: TRBJ1-2; v_call: TRBV24-1; d_call: TRBD1; clone_size: few; cdr3_nt: TGTGCCACCAGTGACATTACAGGGGGCGATCTTATCCAGGGCTACACCTTC; cdr3_aa: CATSDITGGDLIQGYTF
j_call: TRBJ2-2; v_call: TRBV11-2; d_call: -; clone_size: few; cdr3_nt: TGTGCCAGCAGCTTTTGGTCGTTAGGGAACAGCGGGGAGCTGTTTTTT; cdr3_aa: CASSFWSLGNSGELFF
j_call: TRBJ2-7; v_call: TRBV5-1; d_call: -; clone_size: -; cdr3_nt: TGCGCCAGCCGGCGACAGGTCGGCCCCTACGAGCAGTACTTC; cdr3_aa: CASRRQVGPYEQYF
j_call: TRBJ1-2; v_call: TRBV20-1; d_call: -; clone_size: few; cdr3_nt: TGCAGTGCTAGGGGGGGGTCGGCGGACTATGGCTACACCTTC; cdr3_aa: CSARGGSADYGYTF
j_call: TRBJ2-5; v_call: TRBV3-1; d_call: TRBD2; clone_size: -; cdr3_nt: TGTGCCAGCAGCCAAGGTGGCGGGGGGGCCGTAGAGACCCAGTACTTC; cdr3_aa: CASSQGGGGAVETQYF
j_call: TRBJ1-5; v_call: TRBV20-1; d_call: TRBD1; clone_size: few; cdr3_nt: TGCTGTGCTAGATCCGGACAGGGTGCCCTTGGCAATCAGCCCCAGCATTTT; cdr3_aa: CCARSGQGALGNQPQHF
j_call: TRBJ2-2; v_call: TRBV20-1; d_call: -; clone_size: few; cdr3_nt: TGCAGTGCCCGTGGACAAGGACACACCGGGGAGCTGTTTTTT; cdr3_aa: CSARGQGHTGELFF
j_call: TRBJ1-6; v_call: TRBV28; d_call: TRBD1; clone_size: many; cdr3_nt: TGTGCCAGCAGTTTAGGTCAGGGGGGGAATTCACCCCTCCACTTT; cdr3_aa: CASSLGQGGNSPLHF
j_call: TRBJ2-1; v_call: TRBV11-3; d_call: TRBD2; clone_size: few; cdr3_nt: TGTGCCAGCAGCTCGACTAGCGAGAACAATGAGCAGTTCTTC; cdr3_aa: CASSSTSENNEQFF
j_call: TRBJ2-5; v_call: TRBV20-1; d_call: -; clone_size: -; cdr3_nt: TGCAGTGCTAGAGCCCCGACCGACTCAGCGGCGGAGACCCAGTACTTC; cdr3_aa: CSARAPTDSAAETQYF
j_call: TRBJ2-7; v_call: TRBV11-2; d_call: TRBD2; clone_size: -; cdr3_nt: TGTGCCAGCAGCTTAGTTCTGCTAGCGGGAGCCTACGAGCAGTACTTC; cdr3_aa: CASSLVLLAGAYEQYF
j_call: TRBJ1-1; v_call: TRBV3-1; d_call: -; clone_size: many; cdr3_nt: TGTGCCAGCAGCCCTAGGGGGGCGCAAACTGAAGCTTTCTTT; cdr3_aa: CASSPRGAQTEAFF
j_call: TRBJ2-3; v_call: TRBV15; d_call: -; clone_size: few; cdr3_nt: TGTGCCACCAGCAGCCGGAGCACAGATACGCAGTATTTT; cdr3_aa: CATSSRSTDTQYF
j_call: TRBJ2-3; v_call: TRBV7-6; d_call: -; clone_size: -; cdr3_nt: TGTGCCAGCAGCCCTCCGGTGGGCAGGGAAGGAACAGATACGCAGTATTTT; cdr3_aa: CASSPPVGREGTDTQYF
j_call: TRBJ2-1; v_call: TRBV4-1; d_call: -; clone_size: many; cdr3_nt: TGCGCCAGCAGCCAAGAAACAAATTGGGAGCAGTTCTTC; cdr3_aa: CASSQETNWEQFF
j_call: TRBJ1-2; v_call: TRBV19; d_call: -; clone_size: few; cdr3_nt: TGTGCCAGTAATGCACCGGGAGGGAGTAGCTCAAGAGGTGACTATGGCTACACCTTC; cdr3_aa: CASNAPGGSSSRGDYGYTF
j_call: TRBJ1-2; v_call: TRBV5-6; d_call: -; clone_size: -; cdr3_nt: TGTGCCAGCAGCTTACTAAAATTGGGTCACTATGGCTACACCTTC; cdr3_aa: CASSLLKLGHYGYTF
j_call: TRBJ2-7; v_call: TRBV18; d_call: -; clone_size: -; cdr3_nt: TGTGCCAGCTCACCACCTACGGAGATCGAGCAGTACTTC; cdr3_aa: CASSPPTEIEQYF
j_call: TRBJ2-1; v_call: TRBV20-1; d_call: TRBD1; clone_size: many; cdr3_nt: TGCAGTGCGCCACAGACAGGGTTCCTTTACAATGAGCAGTTCTTC; cdr3_aa: CSAPQTGFLYNEQFF
j_call: TRBJ2-2; v_call: TRBV29-1; d_call: -; clone_size: -; cdr3_nt: TGCAGCGTTGAGGGACAACCAGCGAACACCGGGGAGCTGTTTTTT; cdr3_aa: CSVEGQPANTGELFF
j_call: TRBJ2-6; v_call: TRBV4-1; d_call: -; clone_size: many; cdr3_nt: TGCGCCAGCAGCCAACTGGACCTAGGGTTCTCTGGGGCCAACGTCCTGACTTTC; cdr3_aa: CASSQLDLGFSGANVLTF
j_call: TRBJ1-1; v_call: TRBV6-1; d_call: -; clone_size: many; cdr3_nt: TGTGCCAGCAGTGAAACGGGGGAGGCCACTGAAGCTTTCTTT; cdr3_aa: CASSETGEATEAFF
j_call: TRBJ1-4; v_call: TRBV7-9; d_call: -; clone_size: many; cdr3_nt: TGTGCCAGCAGCTCGGAGTTAGGTGAAAAACTGTTTTTT; cdr3_aa: CASSSELGEKLFF
j_call: TRBJ1-2; v_call: TRBV6-5; d_call: TRBD1; clone_size: few; cdr3_nt: TGTGCCAGCAGTTACAGGGGGGACAGGGGGGATGGCTACACCTTC; cdr3_aa: CASSYRGDRGDGYTF
j_call: TRBJ2-2; v_call: TRBV7-2; d_call: TRBD1; clone_size: -; cdr3_nt: TGTGCCAGCAGCAGCAGGACAGGGGTCGCGAACACCGGGGAGCTGTTTTTT; cdr3_aa: CASSSRTGVANTGELFF
j_call: TRBJ2-5; v_call: TRBV6-1; d_call: -; clone_size: -; cdr3_nt: TGTGCCAGGGAGGGGTTGGGTGAGACCCAGTACTTC; cdr3_aa: CAREGLGETQYF
j_call: TRBJ2-2; v_call: TRBV12-3/TRBV12-4; d_call: -; clone_size: few; cdr3_nt: TGTGCCAGCATTAACTCACCGGCCACGTTCACCGGGGAGCTGTTTTTT; cdr3_aa: CASINSPATFTGELFF
j_call: TRBJ1-2; v_call: TRBV6-1; d_call: -; clone_size: -; cdr3_nt: TGTGCCAGCAGTGCCCCGCCGGCCATCTATGGCTACACCTTC; cdr3_aa: CASSAPPAIYGYTF
j_call: TRBJ1-6; v_call: TRBV20-1; d_call: -; clone_size: -; cdr3_nt: TGCAGTGTCTTCGGGGGGAGTAATTCACCCCTCCACTTT; cdr3_aa: CSVFGGSNSPLHF
j_call: TRBJ2-3; v_call: TRBV3-1; d_call: TRBD2; clone_size: many; cdr3_nt: TGTGCCAGCAGCCCGCCGGCGGGAGTGGGCACAGATACGCAGTATTTT; cdr3_aa: CASSPPAGVGTDTQYF
j_call: TRBJ2-7; v_call: TRBV18; d_call: TRBD2; clone_size: few; cdr3_nt: TGTGCCAGCTCACCAACGACTAGCGGGACTGGGAACGAGCAGTACTTC; cdr3_aa: CASSPTTSGTGNEQYF
j_call: TRBJ2-3; v_call: TRBV29-1; d_call: TRBD1; clone_size: many; cdr3_nt: TGCAGCGGCACCGGGACAGGGCCTTTCGGGCCAGATACGCAGTATTTT; cdr3_aa: CSGTGTGPFGPDTQYF
j_call: TRBJ2-1; v_call: TRBV28; d_call: TRBD2; clone_size: -; cdr3_nt: TGTGCCAGCAGCCGGGGGGGCGGTGAGCAGTTCTTC; cdr3_aa: CASSRGGGEQFF
j_call: TRBJ2-7; v_call: TRBV6-1; d_call: TRBD2; clone_size: -; cdr3_nt: TGTGCCAGCACGGGTAGCGGGAGGCGGTACGAGCAGTACTTC; cdr3_aa: CASTGSGRRYEQYF
j_call: TRBJ2-7; v_call: TRBV7-2; d_call: -; clone_size: -; cdr3_nt: TGTGCCAGCAGTCCACCTCGGACTACTCTCTACGAGCAGTACTTC; cdr3_aa: CASSPPRTTLYEQYF
j_call: TRBJ2-3; v_call: TRBV6-4; d_call: -; clone_size: -; cdr3_nt: TGTGCCAGCAGTGAAGGTGACAGCGGATCCACAGATACGCAGTATTTT; cdr3_aa: CASSEGDSGSTDTQYF
j_call: TRBJ2-7; v_call: TRBV6-2/TRBV6-3; d_call: -; clone_size: many; cdr3_nt: TGTGCCAGCAGTTACGCCCAGGGATCCTACGAGCAGTACTTC; cdr3_aa: CASSYAQGSYEQYF
j_call: TRBJ2-7; v_call: TRBV27; d_call: -; clone_size: -; cdr3_nt: TGTGCCAGCAGATCGGGAGTCGGGGTCGAGCAGTACTTC; cdr3_aa: CASRSGVGVEQYF
j_call: TRBJ2-1; v_call: TRBV2; d_call: -; clone_size: -; cdr3_nt: TGTGCCAGCAGTGAAACAGGGTTTGTTTCCTACAATGAGCAGTTCTTC; cdr3_aa: CASSETGFVSYNEQFF
j_call: TRBJ1-3; v_call: TRBV20-1; d_call: -; clone_size: -; cdr3_nt: TGCAGTGCTAAAGGAACAGGAGCCACCTCTGGAAACACCATATATTTT; cdr3_aa: CSAKGTGATSGNTIYF
j_call: TRBJ2-1; v_call: TRBV2; d_call: TRBD1; clone_size: few; cdr3_nt: TGTGCCAGCAGTGATTACAGGGGAGTGGACAATGAGCAGTTCTTC; cdr3_aa: CASSDYRGVDNEQFF